This T cell receptor (beta chain) was captured in a study of CXCR3-negative and CXCR3-positive naive CD8 T cells. Comments on this clonotype: The antigen remains unidentified.

Points from the study as a whole: CXCR3-expressing naive cells carried TRB CDR3s more hydrophobic than those of CXCR3-negative naive cells.

The CDR3 is 15 amino acids. Germline values: CDR1 SGHNT, CDR2 YYREEE (reference sequence). Each TRB cDNA library was prepared by 5' RACE (with UMI labels). For each CDR3 protein, TCRdb gives one entry from its re-call of the 5' RACE reads, without DNA. Across approximately 130,000 distinct CDR3 sequences, the top ten clones capture around 0.41% of the sample. The sequence was obtained from a human donor in good health. Some clones in this sample may be carry-over from other donors' samples. The rearrangement links TRBV5-4 to TRBJ2-1; TCRdb proposes TRBD2, but this gene call is untestable without DNA. The sample was naive CXCR3+ CD8+ T cells from blood. Specified subset: CD45RO-CCR7+CD27+CD95- naive CD8+ T cells expressing CXCR3 (TNR3+). CDR3 protein: CASSRGTSGGNEQFF. The full variable domain, completed using reference TRBV5-4 and TRBJ2-1, is ETGVTQSPTHLIKTRGQQVTLRCSSQSGHNTVSWYQQALGQGPQFIFQYYREEENGRGNFPPRFSGLQFPNYSSELNVNALELDDSALYLCASSRGTSGGNEQFFGPGTRLTVL.